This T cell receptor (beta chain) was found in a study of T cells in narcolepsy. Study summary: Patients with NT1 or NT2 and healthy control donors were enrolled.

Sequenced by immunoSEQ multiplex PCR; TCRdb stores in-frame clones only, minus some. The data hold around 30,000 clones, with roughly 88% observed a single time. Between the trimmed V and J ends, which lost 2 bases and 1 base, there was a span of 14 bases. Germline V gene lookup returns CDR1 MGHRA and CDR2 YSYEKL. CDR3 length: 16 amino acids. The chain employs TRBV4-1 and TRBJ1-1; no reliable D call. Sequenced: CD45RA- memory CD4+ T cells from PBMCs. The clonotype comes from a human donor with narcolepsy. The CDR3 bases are TGCGCCAGCAGCCAACCGCCGACCCTGGGGAACACTGAAGCTTTCTTT. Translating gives CASSQPPTLGNTEAFF.